This T cell receptor beta chain was recorded in a study of shared clonotypes between healthy human individuals. Overall study: Researchers drew samples from two women and a few men aged 18 to 49.

Germline V lookup: CDR1 MNHNS, CDR2 SASEGT. The CDR3 length is 14 residues. V lost 3 bases to trimming and J lost 4 bases; unmatched junction nucleotides: 2. Libraries were prepared by immunoSEQ multiplex PCR; TCRdb keeps only in-frame clonotypes and omits some of them. The data show approximately 2.5 million clones, approximately 93% seen once. The chain recombines TRBV6-1 with TRBJ2-7; 11 positions match TRBD2. The clonotype comes from a man younger than 30 in good health. Some clones in this sample may be carry-over from other donors' samples. The sequencing input was naive CD4+ T cells from PBMCs. This sample's subset: CD45RA+ positively selected. CDR3 nucleotides: TGTGCCAGCAGTGACGGGACTAGCGGTTACGAGCAGTACTTC. It encodes CASSDGTSGYEQYF.